This T cell receptor beta chain was captured in a study of blood T cell repertoires in COVID-19. The wider study: From the United States, Italy and Spain came samples of acute and convalescent COVID-19. Sources were T cells, B-cell-depleted T cells, or PBMCs; the material itself was cDNA or gDNA.

V lost 6 bases and J 0 bases, leaving 17 bases between the germline ends. Germline lookup yields CDR1 SGHDT and CDR2 YYEEEE. The CDR3 runs to 16 residues. Sequencing used immunoSEQ multiplex PCR; TCRdb keeps in-frame clones, though not all of them. The sample shows hundreds of thousands of clones, 85% of them seen only once. The specimen sequenced was peripheral blood. The sequence was obtained from a human donor in a cohort sampled during active COVID-19. The genes are TRBV5-6 and TRBJ2-3, with TRBD1 as a possible D gene (7 bases). Here the CDR3 reads CASTTLTGTSTDTQYF. Here the CDR3 DNA reads TGTGCCAGCACCACTTTGACAGGGACTAGCACAGATACGCAGTATTTT.